This entry lists 20 T cell receptor beta chains sequenced from one sample in a study of T-cell reconstitution after alpha-beta-depleted transplantation in children. Library preparation (for TCRbeta) was performed with unique molecular identifiers. TCRdb reprocessed the PCR reads with MiXCR, giving one entry per CDR3 protein. The sample records about 690,000 distinct CDR3 sequences, 16% being singletons. Source: PBMCs from the stem cell graft donor, taken from the stem cell graft. These receptors were collected from a human donor who donated a stem cell graft to a child with acute myeloid leukemia.

This clonotype was recorded at least ten times. This rearrangement joins TRBV20-1 to TRBJ2-1; no definite D call. CDR1 and CDR2 from the germline V gene are DFQATT and SNEGSKA (reference sequence). Between the trimmed V and J ends, which lost 5 bases and 0 bases, there was a span of 17 bases. CDR3 length equals 16 residues. The DNA for the CDR3 is TGCAGTGCTCTGCCACCTAGACTGAGCTCCTACAATGAGCAGTTCTTC. As protein: CSALPPRLSSYNEQFF.

Remarks on this clonotype: This may stem from a read error, because a much larger clone lies one nucleotide away. The V call is TRBV4-1, the J call TRBJ2-2, with 10 positions matching TRBD1. CDR1 MGHRA and CDR2 YSYEKL come from the germline V gene. V shed 4 bases, J shed 3 bases, and the junction held 2 bases outside the gene matches. The CDR3 sequence is 15 residues long. The CDR3 region is CASSRGQGYTGELFF. CDR3 in DNA: TGCGCCAGCAGCCGGGGACAGGGGTACACCGGGGAGCTGTTTTTT.

In its sample, this clonotype was seen many times. The chain recombines TRBV4-2 with TRBJ2-5; D not certain. CDR1 and CDR2 (germline): LGHNA, YNFKEQ. The CDR3 loop spans 13 amino acids. V dropped 1 base and J dropped 7 bases, with 10 bases sitting between them. CDR3 loop: CASSQGLTGTQYF. CDR3 nucleotides: TGTGCCAGCAGCCAAGGCCTCACGGGGACCCAGTACTTC.

This clonotype was detected only a few times. V is TRBV20-1 and J is TRBJ2-1; weak D call: TRBD2 (5 bases). CDR3 length equals 14 residues. Germline V lookup: CDR1 DFQATT, CDR2 SNEGSKA (reference sequence). The ends were cut back, 0 bases at V and 5 bases at J, with 11 bases in the middle. CDR3 DNA: TGCAGTGCTAGAGAAGCCGGGGTTCACAATGAGCAGTTCTTC. Translating it yields CSAREAGVHNEQFF.

The chain joins TRBV12-3 or TRBV12-4 to TRBJ2-7, with TRBD1 matching over 9 bases. V shed 5 bases and J 4 bases; nucleotides not matched to a gene: 9. The CDR3 extends over 15 amino acids. CDR3 region: CASSSGQGRYYEQYF. DNA of the CDR3: TGTGCCAGCAGTAGCGGACAGGGGCGATATTACGAGCAGTACTTC.

The chain has TRBV6-4 and TRBJ1-1; 10 nucleotides align to TRBD1. The CDR3 has 14 residues. CDR1 and CDR2 from the germline V gene are MRHNA and SNTAGT. Trimming cost V 0 bases and J 5 bases; bases outside gene matches: 0. This chain's CDR3 is CASSDSDRGTEAFF. In DNA, the CDR3 is TGTGCCAGCAGTGACTCGGACAGGGGGACTGAAGCTTTCTTT.

The chain combines TRBV5-1 with TRBJ2-1; 9 bases fit TRBD2. The germline V gene encodes CDR1 SGHRS and CDR2 YFSETQ. Germline trimming cut 3 bases from V and 9 bases from J; bases unmatched to any gene: 13. The CDR3 extends over 16 amino acids. CDR3 coding DNA: TGCGCCAGCAGCTCGGAAGCGGGGGGCACCCTTGGTGAGCAGTTCTTC. It codes for CASSSEAGGTLGEQFF.

Details on this clonotype: A clone one base away is much larger, so this may be a read error. The genes are TRBV2 and TRBJ1-5; tentatively, D is TRBD1 (5 bases). The length of the CDR3 is 18 residues. CDR1 is SNHLY, CDR2 FYNNEI, per germline. The CDR3 nucleotides are TGTACCAGCAGTTCAGATCTACTCGGGGGGATTAGCAATCAGCCCCAGCATTTT. Residues: CTSSSDLLGGISNQPQHF. Using reference TRBV2 and TRBJ1-5 for the parts outside the CDR3, the full variable domain is EPEVTQTPSHQVTQMGQEVILRCVPISNHLYFYWYRQILGQKVEFLVSFYNNEISEKSEIFDDQFSVERPDGSNFTLKIRSTKLEDSAMYFCTSSSDLLGGISNQPQHFGDGTRLSIL.

This clonotype was detected a few times. The V gene is TRBV5-1, the J gene TRBJ1-6; tentative D call: TRBD1 (5 bases). Trimming took 3 bases from V and 7 from J, leaving 11 bases between them. Germline V CDR1 and CDR2: SGHRS, YFSETQ. The CDR3 sequence is 14 residues long. CDR3 residues: CASSSDDRNSPLHF. CDR3 DNA: TGCGCCAGCAGCTCTGATGACAGAAATTCACCCCTCCACTTT.

The chain has TRBV9 and TRBJ2-1, with D uncertain. Trimming left V 3 bases short and J 7 bases short, with 11 bases between. CDR3 length equals 13 residues. From germline, CDR1 is SGDLS and CDR2 YYNGEE. CDR3 DNA sequence: TGTGCCAGCAGCGAAGCCTCGGGTAATGAGCAGTTCTTC. It is translated as CASSEASGNEQFF.

Regarding this clonotype: Given a much more abundant clone one base away, this may be a read error. The rearrangement uses TRBV20-1 and TRBJ1-2; the D gene is possibly TRBD1 (5 bases). The CDR3 loop spans 15 amino acids. Germline values: CDR1 DFQATT, CDR2 SNEGSKA (reference sequence). Trimming removed 0 bases at V and 5 bases at J, with 16 bases between. The CDR3 nucleotides read TGCAGTGCTAGAGATCAGGAAGGGGAGGGTTATGGCTACACCTTC. It encodes CSARDQEGEGYGYTF.

The table lists this clonotype with many counts. This chain links TRBV29-1 with TRBJ1-1, with D unclear. Germline V gives CDR1 SQVTM, CDR2 ANQGSEA. The CDR3 covers 14 residues. The V and J ends lost 1 base and 4 bases respectively, with 13 bases between them. This CDR3 is CSVEVLGKATEAFF. The CDR3 DNA follows: TGCAGCGTTGAAGTATTGGGAAAGGCCACTGAAGCTTTCTTT.

This clonotype came up a few times. V gene TRBV29-1 combines with J gene TRBJ2-1; the D gene is possibly TRBD2 (6 bases). The V and J ends lost 4 bases and 2 bases respectively, with 12 bases between them. CDR3 length equals 14 residues. CDR1 is SQVTM, CDR2 ANQGSEA, per germline. The CDR3 coding sequence is TGCAGCGTTGGTGGAGGGCGGCCCTACAATGAGCAGTTCTTC. Its translation: CSVGGGRPYNEQFF.

On this clonotype: This may come from a read error, since a much larger clone is one base off. The CDR3 carries no conserved terminal phenylalanine or tryptophan, so it likely arises from a read error. The chain joins TRBV6-2 or TRBV6-3 to TRBJ2-1; the D is unclear. This CDR3 comprises 14 residues. CDR1 MNHEY and CDR2 SVGEGT come from the germline V gene. Trimming took 8 bases from V and 0 from J, leaving 11 bases between them. CDR3 in amino acids: CASVLASSYNEQFI. The CDR3 nucleotides are TGTGCCAGCGTTCTGGCTAGCTCCTACAATGAGCAGTTCATC.

This clonotype occurred many times. The V call is TRBV6-1, the J call TRBJ2-7; 8 nucleotides match TRBD1. The CDR3 is made up of 13 amino acids. The germline CDR1 and CDR2 sequences are MNHNS and SASEGT. The V gene end was trimmed by 7 bases and the J gene end by 2 bases; junction bases not matched to a gene: 4. CDR3 DNA sequence: TGTGCCAGCACTAGACAGGGGACCTACGAGCAGTACTTC. Protein: CASTRQGTYEQYF.

This clonotype was detected only a few times. V usage is TRBV20-1 and J usage is TRBJ2-1; 7 bases fit TRBD1. CDR1 is DFQATT, CDR2 SNEGSKA, per germline (reference sequence). The junction had 9 bases not matched to a gene; V was cut back by 5 bases and J by 2 bases. This CDR3 is 15 amino acids long. CDR3 coding DNA: TGCAGTGCTGACACGACAGGGATGACCTACAATGAGCAGTTCTTC. Its translation: CSADTTGMTYNEQFF.

This clonotype was recorded at least ten times. The V gene is TRBV20-1, the J gene TRBJ2-7; 7 nucleotides line up with TRBD2. There are 15 residues in the CDR3. CDR1 and CDR2 from the germline V gene are DFQATT and SNEGSKA (reference sequence). The ends lost 2 bases at V and 0 bases at J; junction bases unmatched: 7. CDR3 nucleotide sequence: TGCAGTGCTAGATCCGGGGGGTCCCTCTCCTACGAGCAGTACTTC. Its protein product is CSARSGGSLSYEQYF.

V usage is TRBV7-9 and J usage is TRBJ1-6; no firm D call. V was shortened by 1 base and J by 8 bases, with 12 bases between the two germline ends. CDR1 SEHNR and CDR2 FQNEAQ come from the germline V gene (reference sequence). This CDR3 comprises 15 residues. The CDR3 reads CASSLGALSHSPLHF. The CDR3 nucleotides read TGTGCCAGCAGCTTAGGGGCCCTATCCCATTCACCCCTCCACTTT.

This clonotype has ten or more counts. This chain links TRBV20-1 with TRBJ2-1; TRBD2 aligns across 8 bases. This CDR3 contains 15 residues. Germline CDR1 DFQATT, CDR2 SNEGSKA (reference sequence). The V segment lost 7 bases and the J segment 6 bases; nucleotides outside the gene matches: 14. The CDR3 nucleotides read TGCAGTGTTCTTACTCGGGGGGGCCTGTCCAATGAGCAGTTCTTC. Translating gives CSVLTRGGLSNEQFF.

This clonotype was seen ten or more times. The genes are TRBV24-1 and TRBJ1-5, with no clear D. The germline CDR1 and CDR2 sequences are KGHDR and SFDVKD. Trimming removed 3 bases at V and 3 bases at J, with 8 bases between. The CDR3 runs to 14 residues. CDR3: CATSDPRVNQPQHF. The DNA for the CDR3 is TGTGCCACCAGTGATCCTAGAGTCAATCAGCCCCAGCATTTT.